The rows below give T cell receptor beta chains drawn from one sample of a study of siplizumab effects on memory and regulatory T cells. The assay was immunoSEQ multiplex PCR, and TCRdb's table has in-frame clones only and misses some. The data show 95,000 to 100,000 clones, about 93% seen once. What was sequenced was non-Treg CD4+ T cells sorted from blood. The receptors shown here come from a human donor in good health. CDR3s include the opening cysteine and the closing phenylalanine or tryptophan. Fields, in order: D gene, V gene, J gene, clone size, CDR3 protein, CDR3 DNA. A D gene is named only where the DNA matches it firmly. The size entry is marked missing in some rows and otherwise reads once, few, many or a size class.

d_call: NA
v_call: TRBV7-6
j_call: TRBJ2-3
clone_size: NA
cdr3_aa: CASSIGVLWGSDTQYF
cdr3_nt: TGTGCCAGCAGCATAGGAGTCTTGTGGGGGTCAGATACGCAGTATTTT

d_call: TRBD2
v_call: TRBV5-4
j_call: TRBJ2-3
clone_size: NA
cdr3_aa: CASSSAGAGTDTQYF
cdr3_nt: TGTGCCAGCAGCTCAGCGGGAGCGGGCACAGATACGCAGTATTTT

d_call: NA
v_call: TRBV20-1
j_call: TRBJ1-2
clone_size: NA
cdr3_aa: CSARGRYGYTF
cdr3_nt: TGCAGTGCTAGGGGCCGTTATGGCTACACCTTC

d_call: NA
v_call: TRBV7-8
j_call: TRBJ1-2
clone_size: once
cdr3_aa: CASSLRWLEGGGYTF
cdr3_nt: TGTGCCAGCAGCTTAAGGTGGTTAGAGGGGGGTGGCTACACCTTC

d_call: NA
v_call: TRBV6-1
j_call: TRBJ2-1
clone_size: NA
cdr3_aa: CASSERFLTTEQFF
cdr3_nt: TGTGCCAGCAGTGAAAGGTTTCTTACCACTGAGCAGTTCTTC

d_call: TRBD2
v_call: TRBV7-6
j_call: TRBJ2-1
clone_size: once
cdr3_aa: CASSLGGGSGRFGNEQFF
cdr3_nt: TGTGCCAGCAGCTTAGGAGGGGGTAGCGGGAGGTTCGGCAATGAGCAGTTCTTC

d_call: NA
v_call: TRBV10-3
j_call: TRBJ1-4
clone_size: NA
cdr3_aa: CAISRGITNEKLFF
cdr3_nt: TGTGCCATCTCGCGGGGTATAACTAATGAAAAACTGTTTTTT

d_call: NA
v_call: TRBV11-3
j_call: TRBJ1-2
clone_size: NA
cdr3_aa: CASSARNYGYTF
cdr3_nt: TGTGCCAGCAGCGCGCGTAACTATGGCTACACCTTC

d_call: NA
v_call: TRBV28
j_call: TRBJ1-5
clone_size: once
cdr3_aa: CASTPLRGGNQPQHF
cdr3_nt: TGTGCCAGCACCCCGCTTAGGGGTGGCAATCAGCCCCAGCATTTT

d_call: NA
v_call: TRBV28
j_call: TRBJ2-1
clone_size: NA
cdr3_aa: CASSLFPNEQFF
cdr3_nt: TGTGCCAGCAGTTTATTTCCTAATGAGCAGTTCTTC

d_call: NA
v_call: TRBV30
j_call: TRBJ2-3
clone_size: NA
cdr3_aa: CAWSLLGLLTSTDTQYF
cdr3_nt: TGTGCCTGGAGCCTCTTAGGACTATTGACTAGCACAGATACGCAGTATTTT

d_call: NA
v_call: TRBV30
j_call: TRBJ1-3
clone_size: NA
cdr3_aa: CAWDQRFSGNTIYF
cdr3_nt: TGTGCCTGGGATCAACGATTCTCTGGAAACACCATATATTTT

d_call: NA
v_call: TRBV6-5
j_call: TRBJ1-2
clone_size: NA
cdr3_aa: CASSYQGGLGGYTF
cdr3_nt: TGTGCCAGCAGCTACCAAGGGGGACTTGGTGGCTACACCTTC

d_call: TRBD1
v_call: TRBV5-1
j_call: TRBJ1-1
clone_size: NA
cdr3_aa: CASSWRQGGNTEAFF
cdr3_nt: TGCGCCAGCAGCTGGAGACAGGGCGGGAACACTGAAGCTTTCTTT

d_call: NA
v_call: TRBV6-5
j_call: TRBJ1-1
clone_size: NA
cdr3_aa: CASRLRLGASEAFF
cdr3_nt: TGTGCCAGCAGACTCCGGCTGGGGGCATCTGAAGCTTTCTTT

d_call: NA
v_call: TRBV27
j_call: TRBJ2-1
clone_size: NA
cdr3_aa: CASSLSLLGANEQFF
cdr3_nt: TGTGCCAGCAGCTTGTCCTTGTTGGGGGCTAATGAGCAGTTCTTC

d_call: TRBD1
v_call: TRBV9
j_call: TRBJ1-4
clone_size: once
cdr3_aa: CASSVSGQENEKLFF
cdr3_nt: TGTGCCAGCAGCGTATCGGGACAGGAGAATGAAAAACTGTTTTTT

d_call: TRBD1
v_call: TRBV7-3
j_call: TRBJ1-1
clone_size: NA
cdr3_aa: CASSSQGQPNTEAFF
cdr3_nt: TGTGCCAGCAGCAGCCAGGGACAGCCGAACACTGAAGCTTTCTTT

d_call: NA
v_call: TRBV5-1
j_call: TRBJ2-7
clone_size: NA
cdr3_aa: CASQEDPIDEQYF
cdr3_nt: TGCGCCAGCCAGGAGGACCCAATCGACGAGCAGTACTTC

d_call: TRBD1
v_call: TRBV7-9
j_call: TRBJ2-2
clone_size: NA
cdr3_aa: CASRPQGPANTGELFF
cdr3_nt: TGTGCCAGCAGACCACAGGGGCCCGCGAACACCGGGGAGCTGTTTTTT

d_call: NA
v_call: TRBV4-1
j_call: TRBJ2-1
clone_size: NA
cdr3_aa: CASSQETPVDEQFF
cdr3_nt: TGCGCCAGCAGCCAAGAGACTCCGGTCGATGAGCAGTTCTTC

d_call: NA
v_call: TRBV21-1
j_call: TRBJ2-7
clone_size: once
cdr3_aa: CASSKGRDIRLSYEQYF
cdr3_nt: TGTGCCAGCAGCAAAGGCCGGGACATTCGCCTCTCCTACGAGCAGTACTTC

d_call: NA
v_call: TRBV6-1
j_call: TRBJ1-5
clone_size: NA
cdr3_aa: CASSFDTYQPQHF
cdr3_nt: TGTGCCAGCAGTTTTGACACTTATCAGCCCCAGCATTTT

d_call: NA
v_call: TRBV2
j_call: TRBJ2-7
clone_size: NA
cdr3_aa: CASSEASIQGREQYF
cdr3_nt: TGTGCCAGCAGTGAAGCGTCTATCCAGGGGCGCGAGCAGTACTTC

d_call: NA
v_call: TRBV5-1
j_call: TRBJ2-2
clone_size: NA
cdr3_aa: CASSFGAGNTGELFF
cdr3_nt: TGCGCCAGCAGCTTTGGCGCGGGAAACACCGGGGAGCTGTTTTTT

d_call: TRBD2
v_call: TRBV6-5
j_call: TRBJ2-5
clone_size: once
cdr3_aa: CASTSLAGVRETQYF
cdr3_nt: TGTGCCAGCACTTCTCTAGCGGGAGTCCGAGAGACCCAGTACTTC

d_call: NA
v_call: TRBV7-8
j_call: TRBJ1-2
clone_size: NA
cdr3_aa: CASTRTVTYGYTF
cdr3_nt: TGTGCCAGCACACGGACAGTTACCTATGGCTACACCTTC

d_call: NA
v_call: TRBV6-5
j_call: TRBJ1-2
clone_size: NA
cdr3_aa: CASSRDAWGYTF
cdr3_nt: TGTGCCAGCAGTAGGGACGCCTGGGGCTACACCTTC

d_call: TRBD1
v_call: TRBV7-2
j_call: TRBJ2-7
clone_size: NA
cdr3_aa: CASSLADRGMEDEQYF
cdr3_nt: TGTGCCAGCAGCTTAGCGGACAGGGGAATGGAGGACGAGCAGTACTTC

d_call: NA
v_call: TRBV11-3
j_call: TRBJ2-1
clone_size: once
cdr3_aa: CASSLSGYNEQFF
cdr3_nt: TGTGCCAGCAGCCTCAGTGGGTACAATGAGCAGTTCTTC